These 5 T cell receptor beta chains share one sample of origin, sequenced in a study of T cell clonality in common variable immunodeficiency. Clones were read by immunoSEQ multiplex PCR, and TCRdb kept only the in-frame ones, dropping some. There are around 45,000 clones in the sample, none observed a single time. Sequenced: peripheral blood mononuclear cells. These receptors all come from a person aged 18 to 70 in good health.

This clone was picked up many times. The CDR3 is cut off 3 residues early in the read; its end comes from the germline J gene. V gene TRBV6-2 or TRBV6-3 combines with J gene TRBJ2-1; 10 nucleotides match TRBD2. J was trimmed by 3 bases and V by 0 bases; bases with no gene match: 5. CDR1 MNHEY and CDR2 SVGEGT come from the germline V gene. This CDR3 has 17 residues. The part of the CDR3 DNA that was read is TGTGCCAGCAGTTACTCAGCTAGCGGGGGACACTACAATGAG. Its translation: CASSYSASGGHYNE. The CDR3 in its entirety is CASSYSASGGHYNEQFF.

The table lists this clone with many counts. From the germline J gene comes the end of the CDR3, since the read stops 3 residues before it. The chain carries TRBV18 and TRBJ2-2; 11 nucleotides line up with TRBD2. V trimming: 2 bases; J trimming: 5 bases; junction bases outside the gene matches: 7. The CDR3 is made up of 17 amino acids. Germline V gene sequence: CDR1 KGHSH, CDR2 LQKENI. The CDR3 sequence is CASSPKTSGKGTGELFF. Incomplete CDR3 DNA: TGTGCCAGCTCACCAAAGACTAGCGGGAAGGGGACCGGGGAG.

This clone was observed at least ten times. The CDR3: CASSEGRESQPQHF. The part of the CDR3 DNA that was read is TGTGCCAGCAGTGAAGGCAGGGAAAGTCAGCCC. This chain links TRBV6-1 with TRBJ1-5; D might be TRBD1 (5 bases). The CDR3 end is not reached by the read, which stops 3 residues before it; the germline J gene fills it in. V gave up 1 base and J gave up 6 bases, with 10 bases separating them. The germline CDR1 and CDR2 sequences are MNHNS and SASEGT. The CDR3 sequence is 14 residues long.

This clone was recorded at least ten times. CDR3 residues: CAWSYGTGAYEQYF. CDR3 DNA (partial): TGTGCCTGGAGTTACGGGACAGGCGCCTACGAG. The chain is built from TRBV30 and TRBJ2-7; 8 bases align to TRBD1. From the germline J gene comes the end of the CDR3, since the read stops 3 residues before it. V shed 2 bases and J 2 bases; nucleotides not matched to a gene: 5. The CDR3 covers 14 residues. Germline CDR1 is GTSNPN and CDR2 is SVGIG (reference sequence). Together with reference TRBV30 and TRBJ2-7, the CDR3 gives the full variable domain: SQTIHQWPATLVQPVGSPLSLECTVEGTSNPNLYWYRQAAGRGLQLLFYSVGIGQISSEVPQNLSASRPQDRQFILSSKKLLLSDSGFYLCAWSYGTGAYEQYFGPGTRLTVT.

This clone was counted at least ten times. CDR3 protein: CASSQADRGSEQYF. The sequenced CDR3 bases are TGCGCCAGCAGCCAGGCGGACAGGGGCAGCGAG. The V gene is TRBV4-1, the J gene TRBJ2-7, with 9 bases that match TRBD1. The CDR3 end is not reached by the read, which stops 3 residues before it; the germline J gene fills it in. The ends lost 3 bases at V and 6 bases at J; junction bases unmatched: 6. The CDR3 loop spans 14 amino acids. The germline V gene has CDR1 MGHRA and CDR2 YSYEKL.